The T cell receptor beta chain described here comes from a study of blood T cell repertoires in COVID-19 (dated by TCRdb to 2020 to 2021). Regarding the study in general: Samples from collaborators originated in the United States, Italy and Spain and spanned both the acute and convalescent phases of COVID-19. Samples were obtained from the ongoing ImmuneRACE study (first 160 participants) and from 950 to 1,500 subjects provided by 6 global collaborators. The prospective study material was composed of cDNA or gDNA derived from T cells, B-cell-depleted T cells, or PBMCs. Deeply sampled blood TCRbeta repertoires from subjects exposed to, actively infected with, or recovered from COVID-19 were included in the dataset. Where available, HLA class I and class II types were taken from metadata supplied by the sample provider and were not determined by assay-based typing. The repertoires were released in a freely available public database intended as a resource for research on the immune response to SARS-CoV-2. Sample metadata almost always included a de-identified subject ID, COVID-19 status, age in years and sex. On the study overall, not on this receptor specifically: The amount of clinical and demographic metadata varied by source and participant and was provided uncurated.

Each collaborating institution followed its own protocols to collect whole blood in K2EDTA tubes. For TCRbeta analysis, collaborator samples were shipped as frozen whole blood, as isolated PBMCs, or as DNA extracted from either sample type. Compared with germline, V lacks 5 bases and J lacks 5 bases; bases without a gene match: 6. Looking up the germline V gene (reference sequence) yields CDR1 LNHDA and CDR2 SQIVND. From the cysteine up to the phenylalanine, the CDR3 has a length of 15 residues. The kept DNA is CDR3 alone, 45 bases in frame from the first base. TCRbeta CDR3 regions were amplified from genomic DNA using the immunoSEQ Assay, a bias-controlled multiplex PCR. Concerning the study's data processing: Within the assay, amplification of reference gene primers was used to estimate how many nucleated cells each sample contained. To quantify the absolute abundance of each unique TCRbeta CDR3 rearrangement, sequence reads were collapsed and filtered. For each sample, productive Simpson clonality was calculated as the square root of Simpson's diversity index across productive rearrangements. TCRdb took this table from immuneACCESS and kept in-frame rearrangements with V and J called. Such tables lack part of the clones; where checked against another copy, unresolved V genes explain under half of the gap, and the rest is unexplained. D and trimming were read from the DNA, whereas the V and J calls and clone size are those reported in that table. The sample has around 120,000 clones on record, around 87% of them singletons. Roughly 30% of the sample lies in the top ten.

A remark on this clone: Its antigen is unknown. Per-base quality was not reported, and no clone a single base away is much larger than it.

Sequencing input: peripheral blood. The receptor was derived from a woman in her 70s with acute or convalescent COVID-19. This receptor chain uses TRBV19 and TRBJ2-3, and TRBD2 matches 11 of the central bases. Here the CDR3 is given as CASSRTSGSVDTQYF. DNA sequence: TGTGCCAGTAGTCGGACTAGCGGGTCGGTAGATACGCAGTATTTT.